One T cell receptor beta chain is described in this entry. This clonotype has ten or more counts. Its antigen is not yet known. The sample holds no much larger clone one base away, and base qualities are not on file. Cut back by 5 bases and 6 bases, the V and J ends lie 14 bases apart. CDR1 and CDR2 are drawn from the germline V gene: SGHTA, FQGNSA. Including cysteine and phenylalanine, the CDR3 has 13 amino acids. Of all the DNA, just the CDR3 is kept, 39 bases in frame from base 1. This record belongs to a study of T cells in Graves' hyperthyroidism and ophthalmopathy (dated by TCRdb to between 2019 and 2020). Regarding the complete study: Peripheral blood was collected at initial diagnosis, before any treatment. A discovery cohort of approximately 100 patients, roughly 45 with Graves' ophthalmopathy and about 60 with stable Graves' hyperthyroidism, was used to find distinguishing TCR V-J signatures. Prospective prediction of ophthalmopathy was tested in an independent validation cohort of approximately 19 hyperthyroidism patients and 17 patients who later progressed to ophthalmopathy. The 75 to 100 discovery patients were randomly divided into training and test sets at a 7:3 ratio. In more than 5 Graves' hyperthyroidism patients, the study also compared T-cell repertoires from thyroid tissue with T-cell repertoires from blood. After blood sampling, hyperthyroidism patients were treated with methimazole at a starting dose of 30 mg daily, and ophthalmopathy patients were treated with high-dose intravenous methylprednisolone. According to the paper, TCR Vbeta CDR3 sequencing was carried out on over 130 peripheral blood samples, which came from 40 to 45 ophthalmopathy, around 75 hyperthyroidism and roughly 17 progressor patients.

The TCR beta CDR3 regions were amplified from the RNA transcripts. The TCR CDR3 was subjected to a first round of RT-PCR using the HTBI primer set and the Qiagen OneStep RT-PCR kit. A second multiplex PCR round built the libraries, followed by size selection and purification. Libraries were sequenced paired-end with 100 bp reads on an Illumina HiSeq2000. The original methods were these. SOAPnuke was used to process the raw data, throwing out any read that contained adapters or uncalled bases, had a mean Phred below 15, or lacked an exact constant-primer or identifier match. High-quality paired reads were merged using COPE v1.2.5, and each unique nucleotide sequence was defined as a clonotype. MiTCR v1.1 was used to align clonotypes to the IMGT TRBV, TRBD and TRBJ reference segments. The analysis included only V-J combinations with a frequency above 0.0001, which together covered 99% to 99.2% of the repertoires. A TCS score was defined as the ratio between F50 (clonal expansion) and ExV (chaos), using BLOSUM62-based TCRdist between CDR3 peptides within each V-J. Welch's t-statistics and random forest reduced 514 V-J features to 13, which were used in a naive Bayes classifier (R e1071). TCRdb reworked the public reads: Q25 trimming with fastp, MiXCR clone assembly, productive beta chains retained. Merged by CDR3 protein, the rows form single entries marked with the most common genes and DNA. These V and J calls originate from TCRdb's pipeline instead of the authors' own analysis. In this sample the table shows some 420,000 distinct CDR3 sequences, roughly 15% of which occur a single time. The top ten constitute more than 4.5% of the sample.

Graves' hyperthyroidism was defined as stable when no progression to ophthalmopathy occurred over 18 months of follow-up. Hyperthyroidism patients were newly diagnosed, with disease duration under 2 months, and aged 18 to 65 years. Any patient with an uncontrolled infection, another autoimmune disease, pregnancy or lactation was excluded. Diagnoses were established on the basis of clinical symptoms, serum thyroxine and TRAb, thyroid ultrasound, and orbital computed tomography. Ficoll-Paque density gradient centrifugation was used to isolate PBMCs from under 11 ml of fresh peripheral blood. Trizol reagent was used to extract total RNA, and RNA quality was then checked on an Agilent 2100 Bioanalyzer. The paper's findings and limits, for the study overall: In validation, progression to ophthalmopathy was predicted by the model with approximately 67% sensitivity and under 85% specificity, a median of 6.5 months before onset. Ophthalmopathy was separated from stable hyperthyroidism by a 13 V-J signature model, with about 88% sensitivity and about 84% specificity obtained in cross-validation and 80%/75% obtained in testing. No statistical method was used to fix the sample size in advance, and group allocation was not hidden from the investigators. Most expanded thyroid clonotypes (frequency above 0.001) were also detected in blood, suggesting blood repertoires may reflect thyroid immune responses.

The chain was built from TRBV7-2 and TRBJ2-7; the D gene is unclear. Sequencing used blood. The receptor was derived from a woman aged 18 to 35 with Graves' hyperthyroidism. The CDR3 here reads CASSVTTWSEQYF. The DNA sequence is as follows: TGTGCCAGCAGCGTTACGACTTGGTCCGAGCAGTACTTC.